The clone carrying this T cell receptor (beta chain) occurred once. The data belong to a study of blood T cell repertoires in COVID-19. As processed by the authors: Reference gene primer amplification gave nucleated cell count estimates. TCRdb's copy holds only in-frame clones and misses some; the assay was immunoSEQ multiplex PCR. From that table come the V and J calls and clone size; the DNA was used to work out D and trimming. The sample records about 76,000 clones, roughly 89% being singletons. Trimming cost V 3 bases and J 4 bases, with 7 bases left between them. Germline V gene lookup returns CDR1 SGHAT and CDR2 FQNNGV. The CDR3 runs 13 residues.

Sequenced sample: peripheral blood. This rearrangement joins TRBV11-2 to TRBJ2-1; maybe TRBD1 (5 bases). The clonotype comes from a human donor in a cohort sampled during active COVID-19. The CDR3 protein is CASSLGQYNEQFF. In DNA form, the CDR3 reads TGTGCCAGCAGCTTGGGGCAGTACAATGAGCAGTTCTTC.